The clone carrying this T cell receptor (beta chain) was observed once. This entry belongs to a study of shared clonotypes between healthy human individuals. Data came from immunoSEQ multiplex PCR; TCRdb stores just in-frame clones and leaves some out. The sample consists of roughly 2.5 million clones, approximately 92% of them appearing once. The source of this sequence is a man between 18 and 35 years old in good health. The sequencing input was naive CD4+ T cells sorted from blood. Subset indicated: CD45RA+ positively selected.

For the CDR3, the DNA is TGTGCCACCTCCCACGGACAGGGGAACTATGGCTACACCTTC. As protein: CATSHGQGNYGYTF. This chain connects TRBV15 to TRBJ1-2; 9 nucleotides match TRBD1. CDR1 and CDR2 from the germline V gene are LNHNV and YYDKDF (reference sequence). Losses at the gene ends were 8 bases for V and 2 bases for J; bases not matched to a gene: 6. This CDR3 has 14 amino acids.